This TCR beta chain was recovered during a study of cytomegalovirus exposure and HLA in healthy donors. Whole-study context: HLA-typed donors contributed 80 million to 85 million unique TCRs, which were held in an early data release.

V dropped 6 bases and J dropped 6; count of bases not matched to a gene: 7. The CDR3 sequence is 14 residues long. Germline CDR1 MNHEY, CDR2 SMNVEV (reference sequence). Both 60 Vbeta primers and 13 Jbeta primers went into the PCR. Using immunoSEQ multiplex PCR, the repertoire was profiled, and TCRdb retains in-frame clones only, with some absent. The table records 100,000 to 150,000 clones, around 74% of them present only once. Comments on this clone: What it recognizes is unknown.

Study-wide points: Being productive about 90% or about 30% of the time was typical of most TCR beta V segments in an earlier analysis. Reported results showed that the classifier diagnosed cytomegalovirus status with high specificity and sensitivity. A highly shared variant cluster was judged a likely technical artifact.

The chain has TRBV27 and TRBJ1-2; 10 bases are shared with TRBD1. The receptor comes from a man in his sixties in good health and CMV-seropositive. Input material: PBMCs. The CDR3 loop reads CASRSDRGLNGYTF. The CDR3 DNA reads TGTGCCAGCAGATCTGACAGGGGGCTTAATGGCTACACCTTC.